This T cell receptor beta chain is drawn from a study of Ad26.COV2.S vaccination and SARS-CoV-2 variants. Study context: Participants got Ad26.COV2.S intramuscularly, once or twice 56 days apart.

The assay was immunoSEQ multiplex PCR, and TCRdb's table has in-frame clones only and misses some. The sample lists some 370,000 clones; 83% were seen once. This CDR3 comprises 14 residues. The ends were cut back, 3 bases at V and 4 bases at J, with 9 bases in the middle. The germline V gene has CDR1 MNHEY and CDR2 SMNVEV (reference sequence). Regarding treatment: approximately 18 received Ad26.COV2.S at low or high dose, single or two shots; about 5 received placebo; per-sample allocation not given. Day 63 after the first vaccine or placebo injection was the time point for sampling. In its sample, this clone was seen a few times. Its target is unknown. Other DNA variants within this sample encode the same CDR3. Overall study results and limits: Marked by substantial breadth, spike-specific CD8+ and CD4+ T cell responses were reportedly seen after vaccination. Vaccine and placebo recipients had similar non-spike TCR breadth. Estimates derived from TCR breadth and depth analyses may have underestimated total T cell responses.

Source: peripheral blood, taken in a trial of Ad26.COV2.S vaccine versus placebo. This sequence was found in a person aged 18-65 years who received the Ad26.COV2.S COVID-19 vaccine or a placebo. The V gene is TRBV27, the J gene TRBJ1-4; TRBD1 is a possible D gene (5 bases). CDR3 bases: TGTGCCAGCAGTTTTGGTAGGGGTAATGAAAAACTGTTTTTT. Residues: CASSFGRGNEKLFF.